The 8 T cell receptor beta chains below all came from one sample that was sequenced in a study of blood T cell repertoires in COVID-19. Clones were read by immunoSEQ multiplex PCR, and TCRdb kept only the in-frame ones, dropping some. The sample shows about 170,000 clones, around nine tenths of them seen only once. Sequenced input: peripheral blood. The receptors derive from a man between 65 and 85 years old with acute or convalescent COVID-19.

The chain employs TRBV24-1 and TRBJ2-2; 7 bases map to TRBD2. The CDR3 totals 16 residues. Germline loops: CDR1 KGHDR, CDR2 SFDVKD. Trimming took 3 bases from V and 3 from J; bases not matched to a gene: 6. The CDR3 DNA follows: TGTGCCACCAGTGATCCCTTCCGGGGGGACACCGGGGAGCTGTTTTTT. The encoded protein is CATSDPFRGDTGELFF.

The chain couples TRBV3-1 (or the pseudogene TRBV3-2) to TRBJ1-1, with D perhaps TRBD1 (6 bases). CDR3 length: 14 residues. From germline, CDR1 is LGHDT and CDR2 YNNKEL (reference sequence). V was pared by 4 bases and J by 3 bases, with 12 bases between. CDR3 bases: TGTGCCAGCAGCCTGACAGGTCCGGACACTGAAGCTTTCTTT. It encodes CASSLTGPDTEAFF.

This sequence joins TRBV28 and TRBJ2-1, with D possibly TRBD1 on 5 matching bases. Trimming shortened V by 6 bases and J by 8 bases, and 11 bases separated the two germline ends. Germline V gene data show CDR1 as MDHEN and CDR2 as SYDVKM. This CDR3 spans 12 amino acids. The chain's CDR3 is CASSPGWDEQFF. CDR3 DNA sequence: TGTGCCAGCAGCCCAGGGTGGGATGAGCAGTTCTTC.

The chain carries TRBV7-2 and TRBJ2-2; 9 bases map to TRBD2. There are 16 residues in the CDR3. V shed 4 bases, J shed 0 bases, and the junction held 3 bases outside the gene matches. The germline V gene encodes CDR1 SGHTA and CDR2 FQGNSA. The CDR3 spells CASSYSGGANTGELFF. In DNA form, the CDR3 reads TGTGCCAGCAGCTATAGCGGGGGAGCGAACACCGGGGAGCTGTTTTTT.

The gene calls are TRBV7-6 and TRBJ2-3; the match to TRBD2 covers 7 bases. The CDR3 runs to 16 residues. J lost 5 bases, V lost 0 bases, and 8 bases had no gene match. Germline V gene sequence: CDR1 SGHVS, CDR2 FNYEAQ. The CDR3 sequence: CASSLALAGAVDTQYF. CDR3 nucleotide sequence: TGTGCCAGCAGCTTAGCCTTGGCGGGAGCGGTAGATACGCAGTATTTT.

The CDR3 DNA sequence: TGTGCCAGTAGTATGACAGCCGCAACTAATGAAAAACTGTTTTTT. Residues: CASSMTAATNEKLFF. The gene calls are TRBV19 and TRBJ1-4; a possible D gene is TRBD1 (5 bases). Trimming stripped 3 bases from V and 0 bases from J, with 8 bases between. The CDR3 covers 15 residues. CDR1 and CDR2 from the germline V gene are LNHDA and SQIVND (reference sequence).

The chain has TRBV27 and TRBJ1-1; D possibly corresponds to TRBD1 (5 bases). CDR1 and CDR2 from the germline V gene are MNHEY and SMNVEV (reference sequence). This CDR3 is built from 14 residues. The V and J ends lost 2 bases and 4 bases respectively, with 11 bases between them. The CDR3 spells CASSLDGGGTEAFF. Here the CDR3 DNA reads TGTGCCAGCAGTTTAGACGGGGGGGGCACTGAAGCTTTCTTT.

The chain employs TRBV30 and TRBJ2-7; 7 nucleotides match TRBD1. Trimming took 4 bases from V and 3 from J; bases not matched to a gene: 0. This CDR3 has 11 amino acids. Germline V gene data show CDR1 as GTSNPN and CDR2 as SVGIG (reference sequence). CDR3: CAWNRGYEQYF. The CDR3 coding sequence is TGTGCCTGGAACAGGGGCTACGAGCAGTACTTC. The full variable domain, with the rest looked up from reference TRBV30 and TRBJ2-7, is SQTIHQWPATLVQPVGSPLSLECTVEGTSNPNLYWYRQAAGRGLQLLFYSVGIGQISSEVPQNLSASRPQDRQFILSSKKLLLSDSGFYLCAWNRGYEQYFGPGTRLTVT.